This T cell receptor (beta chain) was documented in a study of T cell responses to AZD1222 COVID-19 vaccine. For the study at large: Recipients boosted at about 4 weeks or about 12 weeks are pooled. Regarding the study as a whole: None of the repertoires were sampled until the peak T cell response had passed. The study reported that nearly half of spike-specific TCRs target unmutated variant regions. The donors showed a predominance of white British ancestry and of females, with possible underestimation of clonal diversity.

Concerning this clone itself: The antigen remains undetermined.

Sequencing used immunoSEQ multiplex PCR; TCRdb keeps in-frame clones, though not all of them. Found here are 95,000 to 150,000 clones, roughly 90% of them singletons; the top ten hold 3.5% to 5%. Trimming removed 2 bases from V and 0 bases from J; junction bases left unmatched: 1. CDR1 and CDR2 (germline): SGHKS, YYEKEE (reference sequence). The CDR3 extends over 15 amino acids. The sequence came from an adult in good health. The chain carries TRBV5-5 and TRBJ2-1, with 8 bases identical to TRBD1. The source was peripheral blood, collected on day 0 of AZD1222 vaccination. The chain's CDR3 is CASSFGQGSYNEQFF. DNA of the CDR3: TGTGCCAGCAGCTTTGGACAGGGCTCCTACAATGAGCAGTTCTTC.